The clone carrying this T cell receptor beta chain was picked up one time. The antigen remains undetermined. TCRdb's table, derived via immunoSEQ multiplex PCR, lists solely in-frame clones and lacks some. This sample has several thousand clones, with 87% found just once. The record originates from a study of PD-1 blockade in mismatch repair-deficient tumors. V lost 5 bases, J lost 10 bases, and 12 bases lay in between. The CDR3 spans 11 residues. Germline V gene sequence: CDR1 DFQATT, CDR2 SNEGSKA (reference sequence). Time point given: approximately 9-day in vitro stimulation with candidate mutation-associated neoantigen peptide 1.

This TCR was recovered from an adult with mismatch repair-deficient cancer. The chain uses TRBV20-1 and TRBJ2-1; possibly TRBD2 for D (6 bases). The sample here was cells cultured in vitro, taken from a patient treated with pembrolizumab. The CDR3 DNA is TGCAGTGCTCGGACTATCCTAGAGCAGTTCTTC. This encodes CSARTILEQFF.